The subject of this entry is one T cell receptor beta chain. Authors' data handling: Counts of nucleated cells, estimated from reference gene primer amplification, were obtained. Repertoires were generated with immunoSEQ multiplex PCR, while TCRdb's copy carries only in-frame clones and drops some. Clonal size and the V and J genes are those of that table, whereas D and trimming came from the DNA. There are hundreds of thousands of clones in the sample; 70% to 90% occur only once, and around 4.1% lies in the top ten. These data come from a study of blood T cell repertoires in COVID-19. Study overall: Acute and convalescent COVID-19 samples came from the United States, Italy and Spain. PBMCs, B-cell-depleted T cells, or T cells were the source of the cDNA or gDNA that made up the material.

The germline V gene has CDR1 SGHNT and CDR2 YYREEE (reference sequence). The ends were cut back, 2 bases at V and 1 base at J, with 12 bases in the middle. The CDR3 is 15 residues long. Sequencing was carried out using peripheral blood. The chain combines TRBV5-4 with TRBJ2-5; TRBD1 is a possible D gene (5 bases). The receptor was isolated from a woman in her 50s with active or convalescent COVID-19. CDR3 coding DNA: TGTGCCAGCAGCTTTGAAACAGGCGTCCAAGAGACCCAGTACTTC. As protein: CASSFETGVQETQYF.